The present TCR beta chain was sequenced within a study of T cells in Graves' hyperthyroidism and ophthalmopathy. RNA transcripts gave rise to amplified TCR beta CDR3 regions. With the HTBI primer set, the TCR CDR3 went through a first round of RT-PCR. TCRdb re-called the multiplex PCR reads through MiXCR, storing one row per CDR3 protein. Here the sample spans 190,000 or so distinct CDR3 sequences, roughly 18% being singletons. Extraction of PBMCs used 9 to 10 ml of fresh peripheral blood. Overall study findings and caveats: Ophthalmopathy, as predicted by the model, came a median about seven months after the prediction.

This clonotype has ten or more counts. Its specificity is unknown. The TCR sequence derives from a man between 40 and 49 years old with Graves' hyperthyroidism. Sequencing was performed on blood.

The CDR3 sequence is CSARSFTGQETQYF. The CDR3 coding sequence is TGCAGTGCTAGAAGTTTTACAGGCCAAGAGACCCAGTACTTC. The chain is built from TRBV20-1 and TRBJ2-5; D is perhaps TRBD1 (5 bases). V shed 2 bases and J shed 1 base, with 11 bases lying between them. This CDR3 has 14 amino acids. Germline assignment: CDR1 DFQATT and CDR2 SNEGSKA (reference sequence).